A selection of T cell receptor beta chains follows, all from one sample in a study of cytomegalovirus exposure and HLA in healthy donors. The repertoire was sequenced with immunoSEQ multiplex PCR; TCRdb's copy has only in-frame clones and lacks some. Of more than 100,000 clones in the sample, about three quarters were seen once. The sample consisted of PBMCs. Receptors were obtained from a female donor in good health and CMV-seropositive. CDR3s include the opening cysteine and the closing phenylalanine or tryptophan. A D gene is named only where the DNA matches it firmly. A row's size may be missing; if present it is once, few, many or a size class.

d_gene	len	v_gene	abundance	j_gene	CDR3aa	CDR3nt
TRBD1	14	TRBV30	-	TRBJ1-5	CAWTRTGVHQPQHF	TGTGCCTGGACCAGGACAGGGGTTCATCAGCCCCAGCATTTT
TRBD2	17	TRBV11-2	few	TRBJ2-3	CASSLEGTASGRATQYF	TGTGCCAGCAGCTTAGAAGGGACGGCTAGCGGGAGGGCCACGCAGTATTTT
TRBD2	14	TRBV28	-	TRBJ2-7	CASSLGGGTYEQYF	TGTGCCAGCAGTTTAGGGGGGGGAACCTACGAGCAGTACTTC
-	16	TRBV2	-	TRBJ1-4	CASSAGQGGLYEKLFF	TGTGCCAGCAGTGCGGGGCAGGGAGGGCTATATGAAAAACTGTTTTTT
TRBD2	16	TRBV6-5	-	TRBJ2-1	CASSYSQAGGQNEQFF	TGTGCCAGCAGTTACTCTCAAGCGGGGGGGCAAAATGAGCAGTTCTTC
-	16	TRBV4-1	once	TRBJ2-3	CASSRGGAGGTDTQYF	TGCGCCAGCAGCCGGGGGGGGGCGGGGGGCACAGATACGCAGTATTTT
TRBD1	14	TRBV2	-	TRBJ2-6	CASTRTGGANVLTF	TGTGCCAGCACTAGGACAGGTGGGGCCAACGTCCTGACTTTC
-	12	TRBV18	-	TRBJ1-1	CASSHEGAEAFF	TGTGCCAGCTCACATGAGGGGGCTGAAGCTTTCTTT
TRBD1	15	TRBV6-1	once	TRBJ2-5	CASRRQGPSKGTQYF	TGTGCCAGCCGACGACAGGGGCCTTCTAAAGGGACCCAGTACTTC
TRBD2	15	TRBV5-1	-	TRBJ2-2	CASRKSAGGTGELFF	TGCGCCAGCCGTAAGTCGGCGGGAGGGACCGGGGAGCTGTTTTTT
TRBD1	15	TRBV5-4	few	TRBJ2-2	CASSFDRGLTGELFF	TGTGCCAGCAGCTTCGACAGGGGGCTGACCGGGGAGCTGTTTTTT
TRBD1	13	TRBV29-1	-	TRBJ2-7	CSVEGQGAHEQYF	TGCAGCGTTGAGGGACAGGGGGCACATGAGCAGTACTTC
TRBD2	13	TRBV4-2	-	TRBJ2-1	CASSPGLANEQFF	TGTGCCAGCAGCCCGGGACTAGCGAATGAGCAGTTCTTC
-	18	TRBV19	-	TRBJ1-5	CASSHIPQGVGWNQPQHF	TGTGCCAGTAGTCATATACCACAGGGCGTGGGATGGAATCAGCCCCAGCATTTT
TRBD1	13	TRBV7-3	-	TRBJ1-1	CASSGTGRTEAFF	TGTGCCAGCAGCGGGACAGGGAGGACTGAAGCTTTCTTT
TRBD2	16	TRBV10-3	once	TRBJ2-1	CAISSRTSRDVYEQFF	TGTGCCATCAGTTCTCGGACTAGCAGGGATGTTTATGAGCAGTTCTTC
-	13	TRBV6-5	-	TRBJ1-2	CASSAGGGYGYTF	TGTGCCAGCAGTGCCGGGGGTGGCTATGGCTACACCTTC
-	15	TRBV15	-	TRBJ2-5	CATSREAGFQETQYF	TGTGCCACCAGCAGAGAGGCGGGGTTTCAAGAGACCCAGTACTTC
-	15	TRBV4-2	-	TRBJ2-7	CASSESGVSVDEQYF	TGTGCCAGCAGCGAAAGTGGAGTGTCTGTGGACGAGCAGTACTTC
TRBD1	14	TRBV10-3	-	TRBJ2-2	CAISDTGGTGELFF	TGTGCCATCAGTGACACAGGGGGGACCGGGGAGCTGTTTTTT
-	14	TRBV9	-	TRBJ1-5	CASSVGQISQPQHF	TGTGCCAGCAGCGTAGGGCAGATCTCCCAGCCCCAGCATTTT
-	15	TRBV19	few	TRBJ2-7	CASSITRDIAYEQYF	TGTGCCAGTAGTATTACCCGGGACATCGCCTACGAGCAGTACTTC
-	14	TRBV10-3	few	TRBJ1-4	CAISERGTNEKLFF	TGTGCCATCAGTGAAAGGGGAACTAATGAAAAACTGTTTTTT
TRBD1	15	TRBV7-2	-	TRBJ1-1	CASSRQQGVNTEAFF	TGTGCCAGCAGCCGCCAACAGGGGGTGAACACTGAAGCTTTCTTT
TRBD1	18	TRBV6-1	-	TRBJ2-7	CASSEARTGTTFLREQYF	TGTGCCAGCAGTGAAGCACGGACAGGGACGACCTTCCTACGCGAGCAGTACTTC
TRBD2	18	TRBV14	-	TRBJ2-3	CASSQRLAGGPSTDTQYF	TGTGCCAGCAGCCAAAGGCTAGCGGGAGGGCCTAGCACAGATACGCAGTATTTT
-	15	TRBV2	-	TRBJ2-3	CASSEHGITTDTQYF	TGTGCCAGCAGTGAGCACGGGATCACCACAGATACGCAGTATTTT
-	15	TRBV7-9	once	TRBJ1-1	CASSLALISNTEAFF	TGTGCCAGCAGCTTAGCGCTAATTTCGAACACTGAAGCTTTCTTT
TRBD2	15	TRBV6-5	-	TRBJ2-5	CASRSPGTSRETQYF	TGTGCCAGCAGAAGTCCCGGGACTAGCCGCGAGACCCAGTACTTC
TRBD1	17	TRBV28	few	TRBJ2-4	CASKGRQGIVAKNIQYF	TGTGCCAGCAAGGGCCGACAGGGGATAGTAGCCAAAAACATTCAGTACTTC
TRBD1	18	TRBV23-1	-	TRBJ2-7	CASSQVPGQGAFSYEQYF	TGCGCCAGCAGTCAAGTACCGGGACAGGGGGCTTTCTCCTACGAGCAGTACTTC
-	18	TRBV7-2	once	TRBJ2-7	CASSLAGHLQNLGWEQYF	TGTGCCAGCAGCTTAGCGGGGCACCTGCAAAACCTCGGGTGGGAGCAGTACTTC
-	16	TRBV9	-	TRBJ2-3	CASSVTSGAGTDTQYF	TGTGCCAGCAGCGTAACCAGTGGAGCGGGCACAGATACGCAGTATTTT
-	12	TRBV5-1	-	TRBJ2-7	CASSRDTYEQYF	TGCGCCAGCAGCCGGGACACCTACGAGCAGTACTTC
TRBD1	14	TRBV30	-	TRBJ1-2	CAWFSPGQDYGYTF	TGTGCCTGGTTCAGCCCGGGACAGGACTATGGCTACACCTTC
-	15	TRBV18	-	TRBJ2-5	CASSPGQDSGETQYF	TGTGCCAGCTCACCAGGGCAGGATAGCGGTGAGACCCAGTACTTC
-	14	TRBV6-1	-	TRBJ1-5	CASGRGTSNQPQHF	TGTGCCAGCGGTAGGGGTACTAGCAATCAGCCCCAGCATTTT
TRBD2	17	TRBV2	-	TRBJ2-1	CASNQLTSRLLYNEQFF	TGTGCCAGCAACCAGTTGACTAGCCGCCTTCTATACAATGAGCAGTTCTTC
TRBD1	17	TRBV5-1	-	TRBJ1-3	CASSEGTGGIGGNTIYF	TGCGCCAGCAGCGAAGGGACAGGGGGAATCGGTGGAAACACCATATATTTT
TRBD2	13	TRBV5-1	-	TRBJ2-7	CASSPREVYEQYF	TGCGCCAGCAGCCCACGGGAGGTCTACGAGCAGTACTTC
-	17	TRBV28	-	TRBJ2-3	CASSADNRRASTDTQYF	TGTGCCAGCAGTGCCGACAACAGGAGAGCTAGCACAGATACGCAGTATTTT
TRBD1	17	TRBV6-7	-	TRBJ1-6	CASTDRVPITYNSPLHF	TGTGCCAGCACCGACAGGGTCCCCATTACCTATAATTCACCCCTCCACTTT
-	16	TRBV13	-	TRBJ1-1	CASSSKPGEMNTEAFF	TGTGCCAGCAGTAGTAAACCAGGGGAGATGAACACTGAAGCTTTCTTT
TRBD2	16	TRBV6-5	-	TRBJ2-1	CASSYVAGGLYNEQFF	TGTGCCAGCAGTTATGTTGCGGGGGGTCTCTACAATGAGCAGTTCTTC
-	13	TRBV14	-	TRBJ1-2	CASSQGLRYGYTF	TGTGCCAGCAGCCAAGGGCTTCGATATGGCTACACCTTC
-	12	TRBV30	few	TRBJ1-6	CAWSPTGPPLHF	TGTGCCTGGAGTCCTACAGGTCCACCCCTCCACTTT
-	14	TRBV6-5	-	TRBJ2-7	CASSQHTGGGEQYF	TGTGCCAGCAGCCAACACACAGGGGGGGGCGAGCAGTACTTC
TRBD2	15	TRBV10-2	-	TRBJ2-5	CASSESRTSGETQYF	TGCGCCAGCAGTGAGTCCCGGACTAGCGGGGAGACCCAGTACTTC
-	15	TRBV6-6	once	TRBJ2-7	CASSYSGRQVYEQYF	TGTGCCAGCAGTTATTCAGGGCGACAGGTCTACGAGCAGTACTTC